This is a list of T cell receptor beta chains from one sample in a study of T cells after yellow fever vaccination. Via MiXCR, TCRdb re-called the 5' RACE reads, giving one row per CDR3 protein. The sample has 50,000 or so distinct CDR3 sequences, 6.6% seen once. The material sequenced was CD8+ T cells not binding an NS4B(214-222) dextramer, sorted from PBMCs, taken about 41 days after the first yellow fever vaccination. The receptors were gathered from a man younger than 35 who received the YFV17D yellow fever vaccine. Each CDR3 is given with its conserved first and last residue. The order of the fields is D gene, V gene, J gene, clone size, CDR3 DNA, CDR3 protein. A D gene is named only where the DNA matches it firmly. The size field is filled for only some rows; it gives once, few, many or a size class.

-,TRBV11-1,TRBJ2-3,few,TGTGCCAGCAGCTTGGACCTAGGGTGGACAGATACGCAGTATTTT,CASSLDLGWTDTQYF
-,TRBV6-2/TRBV6-3,TRBJ1-5,many,TGTGCCAGCAGTTACCCCGGACAAATTCAGCCCCAGCATTTT,CASSYPGQIQPQHF
-,TRBV19,TRBJ1-6,-,TGTGCCAGTACCTACGCGGACCGCGTCAATTCACCCCTCCACTTT,CASTYADRVNSPLHF
TRBD1,TRBV19,TRBJ2-3,-,TGTGCCAGACTCCGGGACAGGCGGACAGATACGCAGTATTTT,CARLRDRRTDTQYF
TRBD1,TRBV19,TRBJ1-2,-,TGTGCCACCCGGACAGGGGGGGCCTATGGCTACACCTTC,CATRTGGAYGYTF
TRBD2,TRBV6-4,TRBJ2-1,-,TGTGCCAGCAGCGCTGGACTAGCGGGGGGCAGTGATGAGCAGTTCTTC,CASSAGLAGGSDEQFF
TRBD1,TRBV7-2,TRBJ2-1,few,TGTGCCAGCAGCTTAGTAGGGGGCTTATCGGATGAGCAGTTCTTC,CASSLVGGLSDEQFF
-,TRBV4-1,TRBJ1-1,many,TGCGCCAGCAGCCACAGGGGTTTAGACACTGAAGCTTTCTTT,CASSHRGLDTEAFF
-,TRBV11-3,TRBJ2-1,-,TGTGCCAGCAGCTTAAAGGACTACCCTCCCTACAATGAGCAGTTCTTC,CASSLKDYPPYNEQFF
-,TRBV4-3,TRBJ1-3,few,TGCGCCAGCAGCCAAGTTGGGAGCTCTGGAAACACCATATATTTT,CASSQVGSSGNTIYF
TRBD2,TRBV7-9,TRBJ2-4,few,TGTGCCAGCAGCACGAACGCGGGGGTAGCCAAAAACATTCAGTACTTC,CASSTNAGVAKNIQYF